Presented here are 7 T cell receptor beta chains from one specimen sequenced in a study of T-cell reconstitution after alpha-beta-depleted transplantation in children. The library targeted TCRbeta and was prepared with unique molecular identifiers. TCRdb independently ran MiXCR on the PCR reads; one entry per CDR3 protein. There are roughly 310,000 distinct CDR3 sequences in the sample; 23% occur only once, and approximately 9.9% lies in the top ten. Material: PBMCs, mostly from graft donor cells, obtained 180 days after TCRalphabeta/CD19-depleted stem cell transplant. The receptors originated from a male patient between 10 and 17 years old who had a stem cell transplant for acute lymphoblastic leukemia, so the T cells may come from the graft donor.

This clonotype was seen more than once but under ten times. This chain links TRBV12-3 or TRBV12-4 with TRBJ2-5, with D possibly TRBD1 on 7 matching bases. The CDR3 loop spans 13 amino acids. The germline V and J ends were trimmed by 5 bases and 5 bases, with 12 bases remaining between them. In DNA form, the CDR3 reads TGTGCCAGCAGTCAATCAGGGGGGGAGACCCAGTACTTC. As protein: CASSQSGGETQYF.

Concerning this clonotype: The junction and the germline gene differ at one end; a read error may be behind it. V is TRBV12-3 or TRBV12-4 and J is TRBJ2-5, with 10 bases fitting TRBD2. The CDR3 consists of 15 residues. The CDR3 here is CASSFSSGLAPPLHF. The DNA for the CDR3 is TGTGCCAGCAGTTTCTCCTCGGGACTAGCGCCCCCTCTTCACTTC.

This chain joins TRBV6-1 and TRBJ2-2; the D is unclear. V was cut by 4 bases and J by 5 bases, with 8 bases left in between. The CDR3 sequence is 13 residues long. Germline V gene sequence: CDR1 MNHNS, CDR2 SASEGT. CDR3 sequence reads: CASSARVTGELFF. In nucleotides, the CDR3 is TGTGCCAGCAGTGCCCGGGTAACCGGGGAGCTGTTTTTT.

This clonotype appeared a few times. The chain uses TRBV12-3 or TRBV12-4 and TRBJ1-5; D is unresolved. This CDR3 spans 15 amino acids. V lost 8 bases and J 6 bases, leaving 20 bases between the germline ends. The CDR3 region has the DNA TGTGCCAGCGGTAAAGGCCCGACCCTGATTCAGCCCCAGCATTTT. It is translated as CASGKGPTLIQPQHF.

Only one count was recorded for this clonotype. V gene TRBV27 combines with J gene TRBJ2-7; D is unresolved. V was clipped by 3 bases and J by 3 bases, with 9 bases between them. From germline, CDR1 is MNHEY and CDR2 SMNVEV (reference sequence). The CDR3 sequence is 13 residues long. The CDR3: CASSLSTHYEQYF. CDR3 nucleotides: TGTGCCAGCAGTTTGTCCACGCACTACGAGCAGTACTTC.

This clonotype was counted only a few times. The V and J genes are TRBV7-9 and TRBJ2-4; D gene uncertain. V lost 1 base to trimming and J lost 11 bases, with 6 bases between them. The CDR3 spans 11 residues. Germline lookup yields CDR1 SEHNR and CDR2 FQNEAQ (reference sequence). The CDR3 here is CASSLGAFQYF. DNA for the CDR3: TGTGCCAGCAGCTTAGGGGCCTTTCAGTACTTC.

This clonotype occurred a few times. The chain recombines TRBV20-1 with TRBJ1-1; the D is unclear. Trimming removed 5 bases at V and 4 bases at J, with 11 bases between. The CDR3 loop spans 12 amino acids. Germline V gives CDR1 DFQATT, CDR2 SNEGSKA (reference sequence). The CDR3 DNA is TGCAGTGCTTTCCGGGCCGGCACTGAAGCTTTCTTT. As protein: CSAFRAGTEAFF.